This T cell receptor (beta chain) was captured in a study of T cell responses to AZD1222 COVID-19 vaccine. The CDR3 consists of 14 residues. The germline V gene has CDR1 SGHTA and CDR2 FQGNSA. Trimming cost V 2 bases and J 3 bases, with 11 bases left between them. Study findings and constraints: No repertoire was sampled before or during the peak T cell response, only after it.

Notes on this clone: Its antigen is as yet unknown.

TCRdb's copy holds only in-frame clones and misses some; the assay was immunoSEQ multiplex PCR. Seen here are roughly 77,000 clones, more than 85% observed once, and the top ten hold around 5.2%. The clonotype originates from an adult in good health. Here the sequenced sample was peripheral blood, taken on day 0 of AZD1222 vaccination. The gene calls are TRBV7-2 and TRBJ2-7; D may be TRBD2 (5 bases). In nucleotides, the CDR3 is TGTGCCAGCAGCTTATGGGGAGAGAACTACGAGCAGTACTTC. It codes for CASSLWGENYEQYF.